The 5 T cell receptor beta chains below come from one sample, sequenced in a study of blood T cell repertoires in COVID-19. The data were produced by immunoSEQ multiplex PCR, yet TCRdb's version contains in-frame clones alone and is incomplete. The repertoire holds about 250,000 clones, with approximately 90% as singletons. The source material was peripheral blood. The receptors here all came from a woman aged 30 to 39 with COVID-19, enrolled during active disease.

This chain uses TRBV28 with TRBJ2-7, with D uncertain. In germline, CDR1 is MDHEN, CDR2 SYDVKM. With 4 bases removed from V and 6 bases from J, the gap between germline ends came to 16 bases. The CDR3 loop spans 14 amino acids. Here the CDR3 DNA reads TGTGCCAGCAGTTCACCCTCGACCCCAGGCGAGCAGTACTTC. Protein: CASSSPSTPGEQYF.

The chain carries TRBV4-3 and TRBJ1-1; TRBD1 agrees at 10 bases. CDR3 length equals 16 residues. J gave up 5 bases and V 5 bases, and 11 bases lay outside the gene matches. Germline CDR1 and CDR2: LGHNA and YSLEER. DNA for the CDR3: TGCGCCAGCAGCTCCCGCCCCCGACAGGGGGCGACTGAAGCTTTCTTT. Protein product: CASSSRPRQGATEAFF.

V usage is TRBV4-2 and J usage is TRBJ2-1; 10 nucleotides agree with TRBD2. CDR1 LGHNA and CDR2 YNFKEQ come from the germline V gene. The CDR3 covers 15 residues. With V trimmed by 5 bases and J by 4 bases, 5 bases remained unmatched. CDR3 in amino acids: CASSTGTSDYNEQFF. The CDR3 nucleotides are TGTGCCAGCAGCACCGGGACTAGCGATTACAATGAGCAGTTCTTC.

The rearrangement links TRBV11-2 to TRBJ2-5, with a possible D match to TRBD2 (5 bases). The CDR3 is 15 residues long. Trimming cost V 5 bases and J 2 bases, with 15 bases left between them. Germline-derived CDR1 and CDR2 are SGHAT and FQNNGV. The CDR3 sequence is CASSAPRGKQETQYF. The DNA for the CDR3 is TGTGCCAGCAGCGCGCCACGGGGAAAACAAGAGACCCAGTACTTC.

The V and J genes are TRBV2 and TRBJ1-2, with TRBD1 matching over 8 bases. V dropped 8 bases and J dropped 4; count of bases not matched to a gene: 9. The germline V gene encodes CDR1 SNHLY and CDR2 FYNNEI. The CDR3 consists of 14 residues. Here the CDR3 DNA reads TGTGCCAGCTCGATACCGGGACAGGTCTATGGCTACACCTTC. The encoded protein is CASSIPGQVYGYTF.